The 32 T cell receptor beta chains given below trace back to one sample, sequenced in a study of T cell changes during pregnancy in multiple sclerosis. This table comes from immunoSEQ multiplex PCR, and its TCRdb copy is limited to in-frame clones, with some not included. Among fewer than 85,000 clones listed, 80% to 95% were seen once. The sequencing here drew on peripheral blood, taken in the first trimester of pregnancy. These receptors were taken from a female donor in good health, enrolled as a control in a pregnancy study.

This sequence joins TRBV19 and TRBJ2-3; 15 bases align to TRBD2. V shed 4 bases and J 5 bases; nucleotides not matched to a gene: 13. This CDR3 comprises 19 residues. Germline-derived CDR1 and CDR2 are LNHDA and SQIVND (reference sequence). The CDR3 region is CASSTFFEGLAGGRDTQYF. Here the CDR3 DNA reads TGTGCCAGTAGTACCTTCTTCGAGGGACTAGCGGGAGGTAGAGATACGCAGTATTTT.

The V and J genes are TRBV28 and TRBJ2-1; 7 nucleotides align to TRBD2. The CDR3 runs to 15 residues. Germline trimming cut 2 bases from V and 3 bases from J; bases unmatched to any gene: 4. The germline CDR1 and CDR2 sequences are MDHEN and SYDVKM. CDR3 nucleotides: TGTGCCAGCAGTTTACGGCTAGCGGTCTACAATGAGCAGTTCTTC. This gives the protein CASSLRLAVYNEQFF.

This clone was counted once. CDR3 DNA: TGTGCCAGCAGCCGAGGGTCCGGGAATTTGGCAGATACGCAGTATTTT. Residues: CASSRGSGNLADTQYF. This rearrangement joins TRBV7-2 to TRBJ2-3; D is perhaps TRBD2 (5 bases). CDR1 SGHTA and CDR2 FQGNSA come from the germline V gene. The V gene lost 5 bases and the J gene lost 4 bases, with 19 bases spanning the gap. The CDR3 consists of 16 residues. The variable domain in full, completed from reference TRBV7-2 and TRBJ2-3, reads GAGVSQSPSNKVTEKGKDVELRCDPISGHTALYWYRQSLGQGLEFLIYFQGNSAPDKSGLPSDRFSAERTGGSVSTLTIQRTQQEDSAVYLCASSRGSGNLADTQYFGPGTRLTVL.

This rearrangement joins TRBV6-6 to TRBJ1-1, with D possibly matching TRBD1 (6 bases). Germline CDR1 reads MNHNY; CDR2 reads SVGAGI (reference sequence). The ends were cut back, 4 bases at V and 8 bases at J, with 23 bases in the middle. The CDR3 covers 16 residues. CDR3 bases: TGTGCCAGCAGTTTACTTTACGGGCGGGGGGCGGAGGAAGCTTTCTTT. Its protein product is CASSLLYGRGAEEAFF.

This sequence joins TRBV7-8 and TRBJ1-4; D uncertain. This CDR3 region has 14 residues. V lost 0 bases, J lost 8 bases, and 10 bases lay in between. Germline V CDR1 and CDR2: SGHVS, FQNEAQ. The CDR3 loop reads CASSLARPGEKLFF. CDR3 DNA: TGTGCCAGCAGCTTAGCAAGGCCGGGGGAAAAACTGTTTTTT.

V is TRBV27 and J is TRBJ2-1; TRBD2 might be the D (5 bases). This CDR3 region has 14 residues. Germline-derived CDR1 and CDR2 are MNHEY and SMNVEV (reference sequence). The ends were cut back, 3 bases at V and 10 bases at J, with 16 bases in the middle. This CDR3 is CASSFSTSPGEQFF. The CDR3, as DNA: TGTGCCAGCAGTTTTTCTACCTCCCCGGGAGAGCAGTTCTTC.

The CDR3 DNA reads TGCAGCGTGACAGGTAACACTGAAGCTTTCTTT. This gives the protein CSVTGNTEAFF. The chain employs TRBV29-1 and TRBJ1-1; maybe TRBD1 (6 bases). This CDR3 contains 11 residues. CDR1 is SQVTM, CDR2 ANQGSEA, per germline. Trimming took 6 bases from V and 2 from J, leaving 7 bases between them.

The CDR3 sequence is CATSKGLQLGETQYF. CDR3 nucleotides: TGTGCCACCAGCAAGGGACTTCAGCTGGGAGAGACCCAGTACTTC. This sequence joins TRBV15 and TRBJ2-5, with D possibly matching TRBD2 (6 bases). The V and J ends lost 4 bases and 4 bases respectively, with 16 bases between them. CDR1 is LNHNV and CDR2 is YYDKDF in the germline V gene (reference sequence). The CDR3 sequence is 15 residues long.

V and J are TRBV29-1 and TRBJ2-1; TRBD2 might be the D (6 bases). The CDR3 contains 13 residues. CDR1 and CDR2 (germline): SQVTM, ANQGSEA. V was shortened by 5 bases and J by 4 bases, with 12 bases between the two germline ends. Written as DNA, the CDR3 is TGCAGCGTTTCGGGAGTTCAATACAATGAGCAGTTCTTC. Protein: CSVSGVQYNEQFF.

The chain has TRBV5-1 and TRBJ2-3; D is unresolved. This CDR3 comprises 12 residues. Germline V CDR1 and CDR2: SGHRS, YFSETQ. V lost 4 bases and J 0 bases, leaving 3 bases between the germline ends. The CDR3 coding sequence is TGCGCCAGCAGCCTCAGCACAGATACGCAGTATTTT. Translation gives CASSLSTDTQYF.

In DNA form, the CDR3 reads TGTGCCAGCAGTTTAGGCAGGGACACCGGGGAGCTGTTTTTT. Translation gives CASSLGRDTGELFF. This rearrangement joins TRBV27 to TRBJ2-2; a weak D match, TRBD1 (5 bases). Trimming took 2 bases from V and 3 from J, leaving 7 bases between them. CDR1 MNHEY and CDR2 SMNVEV come from the germline V gene (reference sequence). This CDR3 has 14 residues.

The rearrangement joins TRBV9 to TRBJ2-3; TRBD2 agrees at 9 bases. The V segment lost 0 bases and the J segment 2 bases; nucleotides outside the gene matches: 7. CDR1 SGDLS and CDR2 YYNGEE come from the germline V gene. The CDR3 totals 17 residues. The CDR3 here is CASSVATGLATTDTQYF. The CDR3 DNA sequence: TGTGCCAGCAGCGTAGCTACGGGACTAGCAACCACAGATACGCAGTATTTT.

The rearrangement uses TRBV6-5 and TRBJ2-3, with TRBD1 as a possible D gene (6 bases). Germline assignment: CDR1 MNHEY and CDR2 SVGAGI. The CDR3 extends over 15 amino acids. Trimming cost V 6 bases and J 2 bases, with 15 bases left between them. The CDR3 DNA sequence: TGTGCCAGCAGATTCAGGGGTAGGGACACAGATACGCAGTATTTT. This sequence encodes CASRFRGRDTDTQYF.

The chain couples TRBV30 to TRBJ2-3, with D perhaps TRBD1 (5 bases). CDR1 and CDR2 (germline): GTSNPN, SVGIG (reference sequence). The length of the CDR3 is 14 residues. V was shortened by 0 bases and J by 0 bases, with 7 bases between the two germline ends. CDR3 region: CAWSVWGSTDTQYF. CDR3 nucleotide sequence: TGTGCCTGGAGTGTCTGGGGCAGCACAGATACGCAGTATTTT. The full variable domain, its missing parts supplied by reference TRBV30 and TRBJ2-3, is SQTIHQWPATLVQPVGSPLSLECTVEGTSNPNLYWYRQAAGRGLQLLFYSVGIGQISSEVPQNLSASRPQDRQFILSSKKLLLSDSGFYLCAWSVWGSTDTQYFGPGTRLTVL.

The chain uses TRBV5-1 and TRBJ2-3; 8 bases fit TRBD1. V gave up 7 bases and J gave up 1 base; unmatched junction bases: 11. The CDR3 extends over 16 amino acids. The germline gives CDR1 SGHRS, CDR2 YFSETQ. The CDR3 region is CASGPRTGGGTDTQYF. The DNA of the CDR3 is TGCGCCAGCGGCCCAAGAACAGGGGGTGGCACAGATACGCAGTATTTT.

This chain uses TRBV6-5 with TRBJ2-7, with 8 bases fitting TRBD1. V was pared by 2 bases and J by 7 bases, with 7 bases of the junction left unmatched. In germline, CDR1 is MNHEY, CDR2 SVGAGI. This CDR3 region has 14 residues. The CDR3 loop is CASSYTGGPEEQYF. CDR3 DNA sequence: TGTGCCAGCAGTTACACAGGGGGTCCCGAGGAGCAGTACTTC.

V gene TRBV7-8 combines with J gene TRBJ1-4; D not resolved. CDR3 length equals 13 residues. V gave up 5 bases and J gave up 8 bases, with 12 bases separating them. Germline values: CDR1 SGHVS, CDR2 FQNEAQ. CDR3 sequence (DNA): TGTGCCAGCAGCCTTCAGACGGGGGAAAAACTGTTTTTT. Its translation is CASSLQTGEKLFF.

The chain uses TRBV25-1 and TRBJ2-2; 8 bases line up with TRBD2. Germline-derived CDR1 and CDR2 are MGHDK and SYGVNS. CDR3 length: 14 amino acids. Trimming at V came to 7 bases and at J to 5 bases, leaving 6 bases not matched to a gene. The CDR3 DNA reads as TGTGCCAGCACGGGAGGGCGGGGTACCGGGGAGCTGTTTTTT. It translates to CASTGGRGTGELFF.

This clone was detected only a few times. The V and J genes are TRBV15 and TRBJ1-1, with D tentatively TRBD1 (6 bases). The germline V and J ends were trimmed by 1 base and 11 bases, with 14 bases remaining between them. The germline CDR1 and CDR2 sequences are LNHNV and YYDKDF (reference sequence). The CDR3 totals 13 residues. The CDR3 sequence: CATSRGLQGGAFF. CDR3 nucleotide sequence: TGTGCCACCAGCAGAGGTCTACAGGGAGGGGCTTTCTTT.

The V call is TRBV27, the J call TRBJ2-7, with 8 nucleotides matching TRBD1. CDR1 is MNHEY and CDR2 is SMNVEV in the germline V gene (reference sequence). After removal of 0 bases from V and 3 bases from J, the junction contained 7 bases not matched to a gene. The CDR3 spans 16 residues. The CDR3 region is CASSLSPGQAHYEQYF. Here the CDR3 DNA reads TGTGCCAGCAGTTTATCCCCGGGACAGGCCCACTACGAGCAGTACTTC.

The V gene is TRBV5-1, the J gene TRBJ2-5; D possibly corresponds to TRBD2 (6 bases). In germline, CDR1 is SGHRS, CDR2 YFSETQ. The V end was cut by 5 bases, the J end by 2 bases, with 16 bases between. CDR3 length: 15 residues. The CDR3, as DNA: TGCGCCAGCAGTTCGGGTGGGCTAGCGCAAGAGACCCAGTACTTC. It translates to CASSSGGLAQETQYF.

This CDR3 reads CASKLLGYTF. The CDR3 region has the DNA TGTGCCAGCAAATTATTAGGCTACACCTTC. The rearrangement links TRBV28 to TRBJ1-2; D is undetermined. Trimming took off 7 bases at V and 8 bases at J, with 8 bases between the two ends. CDR1 is MDHEN and CDR2 is SYDVKM in the germline V gene. This CDR3 has 10 residues.

The chain uses TRBV9 and TRBJ2-5, with TRBD1 matching over 8 bases. Losses at the gene ends were 2 bases for V and 5 bases for J; bases not matched to a gene: 8. The CDR3 extends over 15 amino acids. The germline V gene encodes CDR1 SGDLS and CDR2 YYNGEE. Written as DNA, the CDR3 is TGTGCCAGCAGCGTCGGACAGGGAAATTATGAGACCCAGTACTTC. The encoded protein is CASSVGQGNYETQYF.

This chain connects TRBV19 to TRBJ2-1; D remains unclear. Trimming pared 4 bases from V and 4 bases from J, leaving 8 bases between. This CDR3 spans 13 amino acids. CDR1 is LNHDA and CDR2 is SQIVND in the germline V gene (reference sequence). The CDR3 DNA reads as TGTGCCAGTAGTAGCTGGAGTTACAATGAGCAGTTCTTC. It encodes CASSSWSYNEQFF.

The CDR3 sequence is CASIRDPGAGELFF. DNA of the CDR3: TGTGCCAGCATCCGGGACCCGGGGGCCGGGGAGCTGTTTTTT. The chain employs TRBV28 and TRBJ2-2; D might be TRBD2 (6 bases). Between the trimmed V and J ends, which lost 7 bases and 6 bases, there was a span of 15 bases. Germline V gene data show CDR1 as MDHEN and CDR2 as SYDVKM. The CDR3 loop spans 14 amino acids.

The rearrangement links TRBV2 to TRBJ2-4, with TRBD2 as a possible D gene (6 bases). V was cut by 3 bases and J by 0 bases, with 12 bases left in between. From germline, CDR1 is SNHLY and CDR2 FYNNEI. The CDR3 spans 16 residues. CDR3 sequence (DNA): TGTGCCAGCAGTGACCCGGGGGAACTAGCCAAAAACATTCAGTACTTC. Its protein product is CASSDPGELAKNIQYF.

V and J are TRBV29-1 and TRBJ2-1; TRBD1 aligns across 9 bases. The CDR3 is made up of 13 amino acids. CDR1 SQVTM and CDR2 ANQGSEA come from the germline V gene. With 6 bases clipped from V and 3 bases from J, the junction kept 3 bases outside the gene matches. The CDR3 coding sequence is TGCAGCGTCCCGGGACAGGGCTACAATGAGCAGTTCTTC. Protein: CSVPGQGYNEQFF.

The V gene is TRBV4-1, the J gene TRBJ1-1; 12 nucleotides match TRBD1. V lost 3 bases and J lost 1; bases outside the gene matches: 9. CDR1 is MGHRA, CDR2 YSYEKL, per germline. This CDR3 spans 18 amino acids. This chain's CDR3 is CASSQTPGQGARNTEAFF. The DNA of the CDR3 is TGCGCCAGCAGCCAGACTCCGGGACAGGGGGCCAGGAACACTGAAGCTTTCTTT.

This chain uses TRBV4-1 with TRBJ2-7, with 7 bases aligning to TRBD1. Per germline, CDR1 MGHRA and CDR2 YSYEKL. Trimming removed 0 bases from V and 4 bases from J; junction bases left unmatched: 6. This CDR3 has 15 amino acids. The CDR3 here is CASSQEQGNAYEQYF. The CDR3 coding sequence is TGCGCCAGCAGCCAAGAACAGGGGAACGCGTACGAGCAGTACTTC.

The chain joins TRBV11-2 to TRBJ2-5; the D gene is possibly TRBD2 (5 bases). This CDR3 is 18 amino acids long. Germline CDR1 reads SGHAT; CDR2 reads FQNNGV. The V end lost 6 bases, the J end lost 3 bases, and 26 bases lay between the germline ends. In DNA, the CDR3 is TGTGCCAGCAGTACGGGGTCTAGCAGTCAACCCGGGGAAGAGACCCAGTACTTC. Translation: CASSTGSSSQPGEETQYF. The full variable domain, its missing parts supplied by reference TRBV11-2 and TRBJ2-5, is EAGVAQSPRYKIIEKRQSVAFWCNPISGHATLYWYQQILGQGPKLLIQFQNNGVVDDSQLPKDRFSAERLKGVDSTLKIQPAKLEDSAVYLCASSTGSSSQPGEETQYFGPGTRLLVL.

The V gene is TRBV4-2, the J gene TRBJ2-7; D is uncertain. Germline V gene sequence: CDR1 LGHNA, CDR2 YNFKEQ. This CDR3 region has 14 residues. The ends were cut back, 2 bases at V and 1 base at J, with 9 bases in the middle. The CDR3 sequence is CASSQPEISYEQYF. In DNA form, the CDR3 reads TGTGCCAGCAGCCAACCTGAGATTTCCTACGAGCAGTACTTC.

This clone was counted once. The CDR3, as DNA: TGTGCCAGCTCCGTCGAAGAGACCCAGTACTTC. This codes for CASSVEETQYF. This chain links TRBV2 with TRBJ2-5; D is unclear. This CDR3 contains 11 residues. Germline V lookup: CDR1 SNHLY, CDR2 FYNNEI. Trimming left V 8 bases short and J 3 bases short, with 7 bases between.